The clone carrying this T cell receptor beta chain showed up just a few times. Its antigen is currently unknown. TCRdb redid the calling of the 5' RACE reads with MiXCR, one entry per CDR3 protein. Of hundreds of thousands of distinct CDR3 sequences listed, roughly 20% are singletons. These data originate in a study of T-cell memory formation after mild COVID-19. Study results and limitations: Shrinking CD4+ clones resided mostly in CM and EM, and CD8+ ones in EMRA.

This TCR came from an adult woman who had mild COVID-19 (a few samples of this study predate the infection). Cell type and time point are not known. Sequenced material: PBMCs or a T cell subset sorted from them (not recorded which).

The CDR3 nucleotides are TGTGCCAGCAGTAAACGGGACATTAATTACGAGCAGTACTTC. Protein product: CASSKRDINYEQYF. The rearrangement links TRBV27 to TRBJ2-7; TRBD1 is a possible D gene (6 bases). CDR3 length: 14 residues. Germline CDR1 and CDR2: MNHEY and SMNVEV (reference sequence). V lost 5 bases, J lost 4 bases, and 15 bases lay in between.